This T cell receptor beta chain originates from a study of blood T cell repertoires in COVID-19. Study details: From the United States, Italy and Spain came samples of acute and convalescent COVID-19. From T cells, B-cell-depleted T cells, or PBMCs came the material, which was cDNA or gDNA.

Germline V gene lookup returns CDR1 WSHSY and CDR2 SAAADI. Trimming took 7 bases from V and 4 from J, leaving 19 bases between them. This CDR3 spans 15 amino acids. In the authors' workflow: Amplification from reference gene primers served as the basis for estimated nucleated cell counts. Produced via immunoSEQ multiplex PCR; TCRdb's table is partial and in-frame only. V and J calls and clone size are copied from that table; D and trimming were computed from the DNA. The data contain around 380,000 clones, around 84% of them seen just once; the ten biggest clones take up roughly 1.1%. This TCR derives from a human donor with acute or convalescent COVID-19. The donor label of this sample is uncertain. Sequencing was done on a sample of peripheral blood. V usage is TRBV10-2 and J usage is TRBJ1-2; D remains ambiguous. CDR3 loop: CASTALGTRGYGYTF. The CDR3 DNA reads TGCGCCAGCACCGCGCTAGGAACAAGAGGCTATGGCTACACCTTC.